This TCR beta chain appears in the sequencing data of a study of cytomegalovirus exposure and HLA in healthy donors. TCRdb's table, derived via immunoSEQ multiplex PCR, lists solely in-frame clones and lacks some. This sample yields tens of thousands of clones, of which approximately 94% are seen a single time; 3.2% belongs to the top ten. V was clipped by 6 bases and J by 5 bases; unmatched bases: 4. Germline V gene data show CDR1 as KGHSH and CDR2 as LQKENI. CDR3 length equals 13 residues. This clonotype was sampled from a woman between 18 and 29 years old in good health and CMV-seropositive. V gene TRBV18 combines with J gene TRBJ1-2, with 9 bases fitting TRBD1. The sequenced sample was PBMCs. CDR3 bases: TGTGCCAGCTCGAGGGACAGGGTATATGGCTACACCTTC. Translation: CASSRDRVYGYTF.